The entry that follows covers one TCR beta chain sequence. In the study's own analysis: Amplification of reference gene primers was used by the study to estimate nucleated cell counts. Profiling relied on immunoSEQ multiplex PCR, and the TCRdb table lists in-frame clones only, not all of them. Clonal size and the V and J genes are those of that table, whereas D and trimming came from the DNA. The sample carries 200,000 to 250,000 clones, more than 85% recorded once. The sample originates from a study of blood T cell repertoires in COVID-19. Study context: The United States, Italy and Spain were the sources of the acute and convalescent COVID-19 samples.

V lost 3 bases and J lost 8, with 10 bases in between. This CDR3 region has 13 residues. Germline values: CDR1 LNHDA, CDR2 SQIVND (reference sequence). Specimen: peripheral blood. The clonotype was recovered from a woman in her forties or fifties with COVID-19, enrolled during active disease. This chain connects TRBV19 to TRBJ2-2; D is unclear. This CDR3 reads CASSILGGGELFF. As DNA, the CDR3 is TGTGCCAGTAGTATCCTAGGTGGAGGGGAGCTGTTTTTT.